The rows below give T cell receptor beta chains drawn from one sample of a study of identical twins. Each CDR3 protein is one row after TCRdb ran MiXCR on the 5' RACE reads. The profile shows 400,000 to 600,000 distinct CDR3 sequences, about a fifth of them singletons. These data were likewise used in another study, on yellow fever vaccine responses in identical twins.

The source material was CD4+ T cells sorted from blood. These receptors originate from a woman aged 18-29 years in good health. The CDR3 runs from the conserved cysteine through the conserved F or W. Fields, in order: clone size, J gene, V gene, D gene, CDR3 DNA, CDR3 protein. The D gene is left open where the match is weak. Clone sizes are given selectively: once, few, many, or a class where the clone is expanded.

abundance: few
j_gene: TRBJ1-1
v_gene: TRBV12-3/TRBV12-4
d_gene: -
CDR3nt: TGTGCCAGCAGTTTACGGGGTATAAATCCTGAAGCTTTCTTT
CDR3aa: CASSLRGINPEAFF

abundance: few
j_gene: TRBJ1-2
v_gene: TRBV11-3
d_gene: TRBD1
CDR3nt: TGTGCCAGCAGCTTAGCCTGGACAGGAGAAAACTATGGCTACACCTTC
CDR3aa: CASSLAWTGENYGYTF

abundance: few
j_gene: TRBJ1-1
v_gene: TRBV12-3/TRBV12-4
d_gene: -
CDR3nt: TGTGCCAGCAGTGTGGGACTCCCGAACACTGAAGCTTTCTTT
CDR3aa: CASSVGLPNTEAFF

abundance: few
j_gene: TRBJ2-7
v_gene: TRBV5-1
d_gene: TRBD1
CDR3nt: TGCGCCAGCAGCTCGAGGGACAGGGGGCACTACGAGCAGTACTTC
CDR3aa: CASSSRDRGHYEQYF

abundance: many
j_gene: TRBJ2-3
v_gene: TRBV6-5
d_gene: -
CDR3nt: TGTGCCAGCAGTTACTCAGGGGATACGCAGTATTTT
CDR3aa: CASSYSGDTQYF

abundance: few
j_gene: TRBJ2-5
v_gene: TRBV5-1
d_gene: -
CDR3nt: TGCGCCAGCAGCCAAGCCGGGTTTCAAGAGACCCAGTACTTC
CDR3aa: CASSQAGFQETQYF

abundance: -
j_gene: TRBJ2-3
v_gene: TRBV20-1
d_gene: TRBD1
CDR3nt: TGCAGTGCTAGAGAAGGGACAGTTAGCACAGATACGCAGTATTTT
CDR3aa: CSAREGTVSTDTQYF

abundance: -
j_gene: TRBJ1-5
v_gene: TRBV20-1
d_gene: -
CDR3nt: TGCAGTGCTAGGGACGGCCCAAATCAGCCCCAGCATTTT
CDR3aa: CSARDGPNQPQHF

abundance: few
j_gene: TRBJ2-1
v_gene: TRBV7-9
d_gene: -
CDR3nt: TGTGCCAGCAGCTTATCCTTTATGAGATATTACAGTGAGCAGTTCTTC
CDR3aa: CASSLSFMRYYSEQFF

abundance: -
j_gene: TRBJ2-1
v_gene: TRBV27
d_gene: TRBD2
CDR3nt: TGTGCCAGCAGTTTCTTCGGATGGGGGACTAGCGGGAGGGGCTACAATGAGCAGTTCTTC
CDR3aa: CASSFFGWGTSGRGYNEQFF

abundance: -
j_gene: TRBJ2-1
v_gene: TRBV11-2
d_gene: TRBD2
CDR3nt: TGTGCCAGCAGCTTAGAAGCGGGGGTGTTAAATGAGCAGTTCTTC
CDR3aa: CASSLEAGVLNEQFF

abundance: -
j_gene: TRBJ2-1
v_gene: TRBV27
d_gene: -
CDR3nt: TGTGCCAGCAGCAGACAGAAAGAGTACAATGAGCAGTTCTTC
CDR3aa: CASSRQKEYNEQFF

abundance: -
j_gene: TRBJ1-2
v_gene: TRBV28
d_gene: -
CDR3nt: TGTGCCAGCAGCCACGCGAGGTCCTCAGCTAACTATGGCTACACCTTC
CDR3aa: CASSHARSSANYGYTF

abundance: -
j_gene: TRBJ1-6
v_gene: TRBV7-2
d_gene: -
CDR3nt: TGTGCCAGCAGTTCGCCCACAGGATTAAATAATTCACCCCTCCACTTT
CDR3aa: CASSSPTGLNNSPLHF

abundance: -
j_gene: TRBJ2-7
v_gene: TRBV5-1
d_gene: TRBD2
CDR3nt: TGCGCCAGCAGCTTGGGGGGGGGAAACTCCTACGAGCAGTACTTC
CDR3aa: CASSLGGGNSYEQYF

abundance: -
j_gene: TRBJ2-3
v_gene: TRBV10-3
d_gene: -
CDR3nt: TGTGCCATCAGTGGTTTCTCCACAGATACGCAGTATTTT
CDR3aa: CAISGFSTDTQYF

abundance: few
j_gene: TRBJ2-1
v_gene: TRBV7-6
d_gene: -
CDR3nt: TGTGCCAGCAGCTTAAGGCCCCAAGGGGCCTTGATTGCCTACAATGAGCAGTTCTTC
CDR3aa: CASSLRPQGALIAYNEQFF

abundance: -
j_gene: TRBJ2-3
v_gene: TRBV11-1
d_gene: TRBD2
CDR3nt: TGTGCCAGCAGCTTACCTTACAGGCTAGCGGGGGGTAAAGATACGCAGTATTTT
CDR3aa: CASSLPYRLAGGKDTQYF

abundance: few
j_gene: TRBJ2-5
v_gene: TRBV5-1
d_gene: TRBD2
CDR3nt: TGCGCCAGCAGCCCCGGACTAGTGCGAGAGACCCAGTACTTC
CDR3aa: CASSPGLVRETQYF

abundance: -
j_gene: TRBJ2-1
v_gene: TRBV2
d_gene: TRBD1
CDR3nt: TGTGCCAGCAGGACAGGGGTAAATGAGCAGTTCTTC
CDR3aa: CASRTGVNEQFF

abundance: -
j_gene: TRBJ1-6
v_gene: TRBV5-1
d_gene: -
CDR3nt: TGCGCCAGCAGCATGGACGACACTTCACCCCTCCACTTT
CDR3aa: CASSMDDTSPLHF

abundance: few
j_gene: TRBJ1-1
v_gene: TRBV7-9
d_gene: -
CDR3nt: TGTGCCAGCAGCTTAGAATGGTTGAACACTGAAGCTTTCTTT
CDR3aa: CASSLEWLNTEAFF

abundance: few
j_gene: TRBJ2-3
v_gene: TRBV5-1
d_gene: TRBD2
CDR3nt: TGCGCCAGCAGCTCCGAGCGGGGGGCAAAATCTAGCACAGATACGCAGTATTTT
CDR3aa: CASSSERGAKSSTDTQYF

abundance: many
j_gene: TRBJ2-2
v_gene: TRBV12-3/TRBV12-4
d_gene: -
CDR3nt: TGTGCCAGCAGTTTAGGGGGTTATACGAACACCGGGGAGCTGTTTTTT
CDR3aa: CASSLGGYTNTGELFF

abundance: few
j_gene: TRBJ2-3
v_gene: TRBV20-1
d_gene: -
CDR3nt: TGCAGTGCATCCAAAGGGGGGGTCGCCACAGATACGCAGTATTTT
CDR3aa: CSASKGGVATDTQYF

abundance: -
j_gene: TRBJ1-1
v_gene: TRBV18
d_gene: -
CDR3nt: TGTGCCAGCTCACCGTCGGGGAATGCCTTTGAAGCTTTCTTT
CDR3aa: CASSPSGNAFEAFF

abundance: few
j_gene: TRBJ2-2
v_gene: TRBV29-1
d_gene: TRBD1
CDR3nt: TGCAGCGTAGCCATGACAGGGGTAACCGGGGAGCTGTTTTTT
CDR3aa: CSVAMTGVTGELFF

abundance: -
j_gene: TRBJ2-7
v_gene: TRBV6-1
d_gene: TRBD1
CDR3nt: TGTGCCAGTTCCCGACAGGGAAGTTTGTACGAGCAGTACTTC
CDR3aa: CASSRQGSLYEQYF

abundance: -
j_gene: TRBJ2-2
v_gene: TRBV11-3
d_gene: -
CDR3nt: TGTGCCAGCACGGGTTACCACACCGGGGAGCTGTTTTTT
CDR3aa: CASTGYHTGELFF

abundance: few
j_gene: TRBJ2-3
v_gene: TRBV10-3
d_gene: -
CDR3nt: TGTGCCATCGGGGGAGAAACGCAGTATTTT
CDR3aa: CAIGGETQYF

abundance: many
j_gene: TRBJ1-4
v_gene: TRBV5-1
d_gene: -
CDR3nt: TGCGCCAGCAGCCAGAGTGCAACTAATGAAAAACTGTTTTTT
CDR3aa: CASSQSATNEKLFF

abundance: -
j_gene: TRBJ2-1
v_gene: TRBV15
d_gene: TRBD2
CDR3nt: TGTGCCACCAGCAGAGATCGAGGACTAGCGGAGCTCTCCTACAATGAGCAGTTCTTC
CDR3aa: CATSRDRGLAELSYNEQFF

abundance: few
j_gene: TRBJ2-3
v_gene: TRBV24-1
d_gene: -
CDR3nt: TGTGCCACCAGTGATTTTACAGATACGCAGTATTTT
CDR3aa: CATSDFTDTQYF

abundance: few
j_gene: TRBJ1-5
v_gene: TRBV10-3
d_gene: -
CDR3nt: TGTGCCATCAGTGAAGTCGGCAATCAGCCCCAGCATTTT
CDR3aa: CAISEVGNQPQHF

abundance: -
j_gene: TRBJ2-5
v_gene: TRBV29-1
d_gene: -
CDR3nt: TGCAGCGCAATGCCACTAGGAGTACAAGAGACCCAGTACTTC
CDR3aa: CSAMPLGVQETQYF

abundance: -
j_gene: TRBJ2-1
v_gene: TRBV5-6
d_gene: TRBD2
CDR3nt: TGTGCCAGCAGCTGGCGGGAGGGTGAGCAGTTCTTC
CDR3aa: CASSWREGEQFF

abundance: few
j_gene: TRBJ2-1
v_gene: TRBV10-3
d_gene: TRBD1
CDR3nt: TGTGCCATCAGTGAAGGACAGGGGTACAATGAGCAGTTCTTC
CDR3aa: CAISEGQGYNEQFF

abundance: -
j_gene: TRBJ2-1
v_gene: TRBV10-3
d_gene: TRBD2
CDR3nt: TGTGCCATCAGTGAGTCGGGACTAGCGGGCCTCAATGAGCAGTTCTTC
CDR3aa: CAISESGLAGLNEQFF

abundance: -
j_gene: TRBJ2-3
v_gene: TRBV19
d_gene: -
CDR3nt: TGTGCCAGTAGTAAACTCTCTAGCACAGATACGCAGTATTTT
CDR3aa: CASSKLSSTDTQYF

abundance: -
j_gene: TRBJ2-1
v_gene: TRBV9
d_gene: -
CDR3nt: TGTGCCAGCAGCGTAGCTACTACCAATGAGCAGTTCTTC
CDR3aa: CASSVATTNEQFF

abundance: -
j_gene: TRBJ2-4
v_gene: TRBV3-1
d_gene: TRBD2
CDR3nt: TGTGCCAGCAGCCAAGCAGGGACTATAGCCAAAAACATTCAGTACTTC
CDR3aa: CASSQAGTIAKNIQYF

abundance: few
j_gene: TRBJ2-1
v_gene: TRBV7-9
d_gene: -
CDR3nt: TGTGCCAGCAGCTTTAGGTCACTAGAGCTCAATGAGCAGTTCTTC
CDR3aa: CASSFRSLELNEQFF

abundance: -
j_gene: TRBJ2-7
v_gene: TRBV7-9
d_gene: TRBD2
CDR3nt: TGTGCCAGCAGCTTGGGGACTAGCGGGAGTTTTCACGAGCAGTACTTC
CDR3aa: CASSLGTSGSFHEQYF

abundance: -
j_gene: TRBJ2-1
v_gene: TRBV2
d_gene: TRBD2
CDR3nt: TGTGCCAGCAGTCCCAACGTGGGGGGGAGCTCCTACAATGAGCAGTTCTTC
CDR3aa: CASSPNVGGSSYNEQFF

abundance: -
j_gene: TRBJ2-1
v_gene: TRBV28
d_gene: -
CDR3nt: TGTGCCAGCAGCCCTAGACCCCGGGACGGCTCCTACAATGAGCAGTTCTTC
CDR3aa: CASSPRPRDGSYNEQFF

abundance: few
j_gene: TRBJ1-1
v_gene: TRBV7-2
d_gene: TRBD1
CDR3nt: TGTGCCAGCAGCTGGGGACAGGGGTTCGGCACTGAAGCTTTCTTT
CDR3aa: CASSWGQGFGTEAFF

abundance: -
j_gene: TRBJ2-3
v_gene: TRBV20-1
d_gene: TRBD2
CDR3nt: TGCAGTGTTCACTTAGCGGGAGTTCTGGATACGCAGTATTTT
CDR3aa: CSVHLAGVLDTQYF